This section outlines one T cell receptor beta chain sequence together with its context. This clone's antigen is unknown. One base away there is no much larger clone; base qualities are not given. TCRbeta CDR3 regions were amplified from genomic DNA by means of the immunoSEQ Assay, a bias-controlled multiplex PCR. Concerning the study's data processing: Within the assay, amplification of reference gene primers was used to estimate how many nucleated cells each sample contained. To quantify the absolute abundance of each unique TCRbeta CDR3 rearrangement, sequence reads were collapsed and filtered. For each sample, productive Simpson clonality was calculated as the square root of Simpson's diversity index over productive rearrangements. TCRdb carries this immuneACCESS record with in-frame sequences only. Its versions omit some clonotypes, under half of them owing to an unresolved V gene in the studies checked, with the rest unexplained. V and J calls and clone size are as listed in that table; D and trimming were resolved from the DNA. A total of around 220,000 clones appear in this sample, approximately 87% of them only once. The ten largest clones capture 2% to 2.5% of the sample.

The collaborating institutions used their own protocols to collect whole blood in K2EDTA tubes. For TCRbeta analysis, collaborators shipped samples in one of three forms: frozen whole blood, isolated PBMCs, or DNA extracted from either of those sample types. V loses 1 base of germline sequence and J loses 2 bases, and the interval between the two ends is 11 bases. The CDR3 goes from the cysteine to the phenylalanine over 15 residues. Just CDR3 DNA is preserved here, 45 bases in frame from base 1. The germline V gene sets CDR1 to SGHAT and CDR2 to FQNNGV. The data stem from a study of blood T cell repertoires in COVID-19 (dated by TCRdb to 2018 to 2020). With respect to the entire study: The collaborator samples originated in the United States, Italy and Spain and spanned the acute and convalescent phases of COVID-19. The material from the prospective study consisted of cDNA or gDNA derived from T cells, B-cell-depleted T cells, or PBMCs. Subjects who had been exposed to COVID-19, were actively infected with it, or had recovered from it provided the deeply sampled blood TCRbeta repertoires that made up the dataset. The repertoires were released in a freely available public database intended as a resource for research on the immune response to SARS-CoV-2. The samples were drawn from the first 160 participants of the ongoing ImmuneRACE study and from over 950 subjects provided by 6 global collaborators. The sample metadata nearly always contained a de-identified subject ID, COVID-19 status, age in years and sex. Where HLA class I and class II types were available, the types were taken from metadata supplied by the sample provider, not from assay-based typing.

General conclusions and limits of the study: The amount of clinical and demographic metadata varied by source and participant and was provided uncurated.

Here the chain combines TRBV11-2 and TRBJ1-2, with no confident D gene call. The receptor was derived from a woman between 45 and 60 years old with acute or convalescent COVID-19. The source material was peripheral blood. The sequenced DNA: TGTGCCAGCAGCTTAGTGTCAGGAACAAACTATGGCTACACCTTC. This yields the protein CASSLVSGTNYGYTF.